This is a list of T cell receptor beta chains from one sample in a study of cytomegalovirus exposure and HLA in healthy donors. Assay: immunoSEQ multiplex PCR; the TCRdb copy retains only in-frame clones and omits some. The data hold around 200,000 clones, with about 84% observed a single time. Sequencing input: PBMCs. The receptors originated from a man aged 45 to 65 in good health and CMV-seronegative. The CDR3 runs from the conserved cysteine through the conserved F or W. Where a row states a size, it is once, few, many or the class of an expanded clone; other rows omit it.

clone_size	j_call	v_call	cdr3_aa
-	TRBJ2-5	TRBV7-8	CASSTTGGKTQYF
once	TRBJ1-4	TRBV2	CASSPGQSNEKLFF
-	TRBJ1-2	TRBV9	CASRNLRDYGYTF
-	TRBJ1-6	TRBV2	CASRAQGDSSPLHF
-	TRBJ2-7	TRBV6-1	CATQRGYEQYF
-	TRBJ1-1	TRBV18	CASSQKRGTTEAFF
-	TRBJ1-1	TRBV11-2	CASSSGGLAEAFF
-	TRBJ1-5	TRBV18	CASSPQEQGHQPQHF
-	TRBJ2-2	TRBV5-5	CASSLASTVAGKLFF
few	TRBJ1-1	TRBV19	CASSLSRNTEAFF
-	TRBJ2-5	TRBV5-1	CASSFGAPQETQYF
once	TRBJ2-5	TRBV7-9	CSSSQRLETQYF
-	TRBJ1-2	TRBV27	CASSPRGRGGYTF
few	TRBJ1-2	TRBV6-5	CASSEDRGLGGYTF
-	TRBJ2-1	TRBV19	CASSMRVGDEQFF
once	TRBJ2-6	TRBV7-2	CASSGQGLGANVLTF
-	TRBJ2-5	TRBV5-1	CASSLEGNQYQETQYF
once	TRBJ1-2	TRBV4-2	CASSQGTPNYGYTF
-	TRBJ1-2	TRBV10-2	CASSEGVGANYGYTF
-	TRBJ2-3	TRBV19	CATLVEDTQYF
-	TRBJ1-3	TRBV7-8	CASSPPGGLWGNTIYF
-	TRBJ2-1	TRBV7-2	CASTPLPGHRDPNEQFF
-	TRBJ1-5	TRBV6-1	CASSELGVRSNQPQHF
-	TRBJ2-1	TRBV7-8	CASSPSGENEQFF
-	TRBJ2-7	TRBV6-5	CASSYSKWSSYEQYF
once	TRBJ2-6	TRBV2	CASSGRDRGTGANVLTF
-	TRBJ1-4	TRBV5-1	CASRQGGGLTNEKLFF
few	TRBJ2-3	TRBV7-2	CASSLYLPGGNTQYF